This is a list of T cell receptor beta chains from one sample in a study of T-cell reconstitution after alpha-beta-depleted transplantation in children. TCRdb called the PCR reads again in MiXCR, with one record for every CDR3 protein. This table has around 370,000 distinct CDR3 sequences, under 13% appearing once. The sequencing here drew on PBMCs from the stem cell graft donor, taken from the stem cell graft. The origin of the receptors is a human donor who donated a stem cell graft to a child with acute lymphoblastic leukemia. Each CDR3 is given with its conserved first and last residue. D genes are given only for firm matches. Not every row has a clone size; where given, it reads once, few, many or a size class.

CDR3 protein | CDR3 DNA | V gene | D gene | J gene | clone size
CASSPPQVGGPYEQYF | TGTGCCAGCAGCCCACCCCAGGTCGGAGGCCCCTACGAGCAGTACTTC | TRBV7-9 | NA | TRBJ2-7 | few
CASSPATVRETQYF | TGCGCCAGCAGCCCAGCCACCGTCAGAGAGACCCAGTACTTC | TRBV4-3 | NA | TRBJ2-5 | many
CSVFQGDSNQPQHF | TGCAGCGTGTTCCAGGGTGATAGCAATCAGCCCCAGCATTTT | TRBV29-1 | NA | TRBJ1-5 | few
CASRVAWDAGELFF | TGTGCCAGCAGGGTAGCTTGGGACGCCGGGGAGCTGTTTTTT | TRBV6-1 | NA | TRBJ2-2 | few
CARSRQQYF | TGTGCCCGTTCACGGCAGCAGTACTTC | TRBV27 | NA | TRBJ2-7 | few
CASSQDTSVNEQFF | TGTGCCAGCAGCCAAGATACTAGCGTCAATGAGCAGTTCTTC | TRBV4-2 | TRBD2 | TRBJ2-1 | NA
CSADGQTDTQYF | TGCAGTGCCGACGGACAGACAGATACGCAGTATTTT | TRBV20-1 | NA | TRBJ2-3 | many
CASSLVSTNTEAFF | TGTGCCAGCAGCTTGGTTTCCACGAACACTGAAGCTTTCTTT | TRBV5-6 | NA | TRBJ1-1 | few
CSARVSDGPSGKSSYNEQFF | TGCAGTGCTAGAGTCTCAGACGGGCCGAGCGGGAAGAGCTCCTACAATGAGCAGTTCTTC | TRBV20-1 | TRBD2 | TRBJ2-1 | few
CASSQGSGRASVEQYF | TGCGCCAGCAGCCAGGGGAGCGGGAGGGCCTCTGTCGAGCAGTACTTC | TRBV5-1 | TRBD2 | TRBJ2-7 | NA
CASSLVWEYNSPLHF | TGCGCCAGCAGCTTGGTTTGGGAGTATAATTCACCCCTCCACTTT | TRBV5-1 | NA | TRBJ1-6 | NA
CASSLVTGGDPFF | TGTGCCAGCAGCTTAGTAACAGGGGGCGATCCGTTCTTC | TRBV7-8 | TRBD1 | TRBJ1-2 | few
CASSLAQGLTNEKLFF | TGCGCCAGCAGCTTGGCCCAGGGATTGACTAATGAAAAACTGTTTTTT | TRBV5-1 | NA | TRBJ1-4 | many
CASTHLAGGTGELFF | TGCGCCAGCACACATCTAGCGGGAGGGACCGGGGAGCTGTTTTTT | TRBV5-1 | TRBD2 | TRBJ2-2 | NA
CASSLTGNPEAFF | TGCGCCAGCAGCTTGACAGGGAACCCTGAAGCTTTCTTT | TRBV5-1 | NA | TRBJ1-1 | NA
CASGHPSTQAHNEQFF | TGTGCCAGCGGTCATCCTAGCACCCAGGCCCACAATGAGCAGTTCTTC | TRBV6-1 | NA | TRBJ2-1 | few
CASSSTGKGGTGELFF | TGTGCCAGCAGTTCGACAGGGAAAGGTGGCACCGGGGAGCTGTTTTTT | TRBV27 | TRBD1 | TRBJ2-2 | many
CASSTDGQSNQPQHF | TGCGCCAGCAGCACGGATGGACAGAGCAATCAGCCCCAGCATTTT | TRBV5-1 | NA | TRBJ1-5 | few
CASSLEQGQYEQYF | TGTGCCAGCAGCTTAGAACAGGGGCAGTACGAGCAGTACTTC | TRBV7-6 | TRBD1 | TRBJ2-7 | few
CSVEVRGINEQYF | TGCAGCGTTGAGGTCAGGGGGATTAACGAGCAGTACTTC | TRBV29-1 | TRBD1 | TRBJ2-7 | many
CASSARTGLDAEKLFF | TGTGCCAGCAGCGCACGGACAGGGCTTGATGCTGAAAAACTGTTTTTT | TRBV9 | TRBD1 | TRBJ1-4 | many
CATSDRTGPQETQYF | TGTGCCACCAGTGATCGGACAGGGCCCCAAGAGACCCAGTACTTC | TRBV24-1 | TRBD1 | TRBJ2-5 | few
CASSEFGLRRGRGNYGYTF | TGTGCCAGCAGCGAGTTTGGTTTGAGGAGGGGTAGGGGAAACTATGGCTACACCTTC | TRBV12-3/TRBV12-4 | NA | TRBJ1-2 | NA
CASRLAGAKNIQYF | TGTGCCAGCAGGCTAGCGGGCGCCAAAAACATTCAGTACTTC | TRBV12-3/TRBV12-4 | TRBD2 | TRBJ2-4 | NA
CASSDSGTGLDNEQFF | TGTGCCAGCAGTGACTCCGGGACAGGGCTCGACAATGAGCAGTTCTTC | TRBV6-4 | TRBD1 | TRBJ2-1 | NA
CASSPIAGGRDEQFF | TGTGCCAGCAGCCCCATAGCGGGAGGTAGGGATGAGCAGTTCTTC | TRBV5-5 | TRBD2 | TRBJ2-1 | NA
CASSQGVVKGANVLTF | TGCGCCAGCAGCCAAGGGGTTGTGAAAGGGGCCAACGTCCTGACTTTC | TRBV4-1 | NA | TRBJ2-6 | NA
CASSQTKGVGNQETQYF | TGTGCCAGCAGCCAAACCAAAGGGGTTGGGAACCAAGAGACCCAGTACTTC | TRBV7-9 | NA | TRBJ2-5 | few
CSAIGLPLTNEQFF | TGCAGTGCTATAGGTCTACCTCTAACCAATGAGCAGTTCTTC | TRBV20-1 | NA | TRBJ2-1 | few
CASRRATDTQYF | TGTGCCAGCAGAAGGGCCACAGATACGCAGTATTTT | TRBV7-2 | NA | TRBJ2-3 | few
CASSEGGINEQFF | TGTGCCAGCAGTGAGGGTGGTATCAATGAGCAGTTCTTC | TRBV2 | NA | TRBJ2-1 | few
CASSPDSPRGLSTDTQYF | TGTGCCAGCAGTCCAGACAGCCCGCGGGGGCTTAGCACAGATACGCAGTATTTT | TRBV12-3/TRBV12-4 | NA | TRBJ2-3 | few
CASSLDLGTGRSTDTQYF | TGTGCCAGCAGCTTAGATTTGGGTACAGGGAGGAGCACAGATACGCAGTATTTT | TRBV11-2 | NA | TRBJ2-3 | few
CASSSGGPQETQYF | TGTGCCAGCAGCTCGGGGGGACCCCAAGAGACCCAGTACTTC | TRBV12-3/TRBV12-4 | TRBD2 | TRBJ2-5 | many
CASSPTGTYEQYF | TGTGCCAGCAGCCCCACAGGGACCTACGAGCAGTACTTC | TRBV7-9 | NA | TRBJ2-7 | many
CASSVDRETEAFF | TGTGCCAGCTCAGTGGACAGGGAAACTGAAGCTTTCTTT | TRBV18 | TRBD1 | TRBJ1-1 | NA
CASSLRRLAGVTEQYF | TGTGCCAGCAGTCTTCGGCGACTAGCGGGAGTAACCGAGCAGTACTTC | TRBV12-3/TRBV12-4 | TRBD2 | TRBJ2-7 | few
CASSQQGGGDTQYF | TGTGCCAGCAGCCAACAGGGCGGGGGGGATACGCAGTATTTT | TRBV7-3 | TRBD2 | TRBJ2-3 | NA
CASSLNRAGVTDTQYF | TGTGCCAGCAGCTTAAACAGGGCGGGAGTGACAGATACGCAGTATTTT | TRBV7-2 | NA | TRBJ2-3 | few
CASSLLTGNYGYTF | TGTGCCAGCAGCCTACTGACAGGGAACTATGGCTACACCTTC | TRBV14 | TRBD1 | TRBJ1-2 | NA
CASSSGTSGRDTGELFF | TGTGCCAGCAGCAGCGGGACTAGCGGGAGGGACACCGGGGAGCTGTTTTTT | TRBV7-9 | TRBD2 | TRBJ2-2 | few
CSAYYRDQETQYF | TGCAGTGCTTACTACCGGGACCAAGAGACCCAGTACTTC | TRBV20-1 | NA | TRBJ2-5 | many
CATSDFSGTSKDTQYF | TGTGCCACCAGTGACTTCTCCGGGACTAGCAAAGATACGCAGTATTTT | TRBV24-1 | TRBD2 | TRBJ2-3 | NA
CASSSDRGRIGPSEQYF | TGTGCCAGCAGTTCGGACAGGGGGCGCATCGGCCCCTCCGAGCAGTACTTC | TRBV28 | TRBD1 | TRBJ2-7 | NA
CASSFWGQGNTGELFF | TGTGCCAGCAGTTTCTGGGGACAGGGGAACACCGGGGAGCTGTTTTTT | TRBV28 | TRBD1 | TRBJ2-2 | many
CARIYRKGAPGGANVLTF | TGTGCCAGGATATATAGGAAGGGAGCGCCGGGTGGGGCCAACGTCCTGACTTTC | TRBV27 | NA | TRBJ2-6 | few
CASSSGQEKNIQYF | TGCGCCAGCAGCTCCGGACAGGAGAAAAACATTCAGTACTTC | TRBV5-1 | TRBD1 | TRBJ2-4 | many
CSARDRLTLTSTYEQYF | TGCAGTGCTAGAGATCGACTGACTCTCACGTCAACATACGAGCAGTACTTC | TRBV20-1 | NA | TRBJ2-7 | few
CASSLRWAGLSTYEQYF | TGTGCCAGCAGTTTAAGGTGGGCGGGACTTTCAACCTACGAGCAGTACTTC | TRBV28 | NA | TRBJ2-7 | few
CSARVSGAYGEQFF | TGCAGTGCTAGAGTTAGCGGGGCATACGGTGAGCAGTTCTTC | TRBV20-1 | TRBD2 | TRBJ2-1 | few
CASSSRAGRYNEQFF | TGCGCCAGCAGCTCCAGGGCGGGCCGGTACAATGAGCAGTTCTTC | TRBV5-1 | NA | TRBJ2-1 | NA
CASSVRGNQPQHF | TGTGCCAGCAGCGTTCGTGGCAATCAGCCCCAGCATTTT | TRBV7-2 | NA | TRBJ1-5 | many
CASKGNTEAFF | TGCGCCAGCAAGGGGAACACTGAAGCTTTCTTT | TRBV10-2 | NA | TRBJ1-1 | many
CASSSDSGPYNEQFF | TGTGCCAGCAGCTCTGATAGCGGCCCCTACAATGAGCAGTTCTTC | TRBV7-2 | NA | TRBJ2-1 | few
CAWSVDSYEQYF | TGTGCCTGGAGTGTTGATTCCTACGAGCAGTACTTC | TRBV30 | NA | TRBJ2-7 | few
CASSLVAGLAGEEQFF | TGCGCCAGCAGCTTGGTCGCGGGACTAGCGGGAGAGGAGCAGTTCTTC | TRBV5-1 | TRBD2 | TRBJ2-1 | NA
CASSRGLFEAEAFF | TGCGCCAGCAGCCGGGGACTTTTCGAGGCTGAAGCTTTCTTT | TRBV4-1 | NA | TRBJ1-1 | few
CAISGRGSTDTQYF | TGTGCCATCAGTGGGAGAGGTAGCACAGATACGCAGTATTTT | TRBV10-3 | NA | TRBJ2-3 | NA
CASSRDRGTNEQFF | TGCGCCAGCAGTCGGGACAGGGGGACCAATGAGCAGTTCTTC | TRBV5-1 | TRBD1 | TRBJ2-1 | NA
CASSYYTWDTQYF | TGTGCCAGCAGTTACTATACCTGGGATACGCAGTATTTT | TRBV28 | NA | TRBJ2-3 | NA